Sequencing of this T cell receptor (beta chain) was carried out in a study of CD4 T cells in relation to SARS-CoV-2 and coronaviruses. Turning to the study itself: TCR beta CDR3s were sequenced after approximately ten-day antigen culture of PBMCs. Negative control cultures got HIV-1 Nef peptides or no peptide. Study-wide results and limits: Crossreactivity was assessed only for spike protein, not other viral proteins.

Points on this clone: What it recognizes is unknown.

The germline V and J ends were trimmed by 5 bases and 3 bases, with 16 bases remaining between them. Germline V gives CDR1 SGHNT, CDR2 YENEEA. This CDR3 region has 16 residues. Using immunoSEQ multiplex PCR, the repertoire was profiled, and TCRdb retains in-frame clones only, with some absent. The sample records under 25,000 clones, 70% to 80% being singletons. The unexposed donors gave CD4+ T cells in about 2011-2018, prior to COVID-19. The cells were cultured for under 13 days before CD4+ T cells were isolated. The sequence was collected from a human donor in good health. V usage is TRBV11-3 and J usage is TRBJ2-2; D possibly corresponds to TRBD2 (6 bases). The sequenced sample consisted of CD4+ T cells from PBMCs, cultured in vitro. As DNA, the CDR3 is TGTGCCAGCAGCATTTCCCGGGGGTTATACACCGGGGAGCTGTTTTTT. It is translated as CASSISRGLYTGELFF.